This T cell receptor (beta chain) originates from a study of T cells in Graves' hyperthyroidism and ophthalmopathy. J gave up 5 bases and V 7 bases, and 13 bases lay outside the gene matches. Per germline, CDR1 SQVTM and CDR2 ANQGSEA. The CDR3 is 14 amino acids. In this sample, this clonotype turned up a few times. An absence of ophthalmopathy progression within 18 months meant stable Graves' hyperthyroidism. TCR beta CDR3 regions were amplified from RNA. TCR CDR3 regions were first amplified by RT-PCR with HTBI primers. One entry per CDR3 protein results from TCRdb running MiXCR on the multiplex PCR reads. The data hold hundreds of thousands of distinct CDR3 sequences, with over 15% observed a single time.

This TCR derives from a young woman with Graves' hyperthyroidism. The sample consisted of blood. V and J are TRBV29-1 and TRBJ1-1, with TRBD1 matching over 7 bases. The CDR3 protein is CSANSGGVRTEAFF. The CDR3 DNA sequence: TGCAGCGCCAACTCAGGGGGGGTACGAACTGAAGCTTTCTTT. The full variable domain, in which reference TRBV29-1 and TRBJ1-1 provide the parts outside the CDR3, is SAVISQKPSRDICQRGTSLTIQCQVDSQVTMMFWYRQQPGQSLTLIATANQGSEATYESGFVIDKFPISRPNLTFSTLTVSNMSPEDSSIYLCSANSGGVRTEAFFGQGTRLTVV.